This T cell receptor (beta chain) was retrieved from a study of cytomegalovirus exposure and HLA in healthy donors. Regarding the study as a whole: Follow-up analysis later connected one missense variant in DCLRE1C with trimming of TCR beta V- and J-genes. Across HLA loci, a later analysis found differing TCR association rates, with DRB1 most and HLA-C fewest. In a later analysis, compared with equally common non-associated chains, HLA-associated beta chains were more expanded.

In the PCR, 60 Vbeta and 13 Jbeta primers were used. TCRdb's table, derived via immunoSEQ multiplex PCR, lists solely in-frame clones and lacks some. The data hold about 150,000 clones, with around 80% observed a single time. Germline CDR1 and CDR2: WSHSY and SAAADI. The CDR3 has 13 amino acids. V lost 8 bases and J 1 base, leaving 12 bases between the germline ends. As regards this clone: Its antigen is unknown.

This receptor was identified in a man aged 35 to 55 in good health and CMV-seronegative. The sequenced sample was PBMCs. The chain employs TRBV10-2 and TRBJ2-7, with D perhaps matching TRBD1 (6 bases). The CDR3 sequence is CASEDSVSYEQYV. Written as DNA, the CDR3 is TGCGCCAGCGAGGACAGTGTATCCTACGAGCAGTACGTC.